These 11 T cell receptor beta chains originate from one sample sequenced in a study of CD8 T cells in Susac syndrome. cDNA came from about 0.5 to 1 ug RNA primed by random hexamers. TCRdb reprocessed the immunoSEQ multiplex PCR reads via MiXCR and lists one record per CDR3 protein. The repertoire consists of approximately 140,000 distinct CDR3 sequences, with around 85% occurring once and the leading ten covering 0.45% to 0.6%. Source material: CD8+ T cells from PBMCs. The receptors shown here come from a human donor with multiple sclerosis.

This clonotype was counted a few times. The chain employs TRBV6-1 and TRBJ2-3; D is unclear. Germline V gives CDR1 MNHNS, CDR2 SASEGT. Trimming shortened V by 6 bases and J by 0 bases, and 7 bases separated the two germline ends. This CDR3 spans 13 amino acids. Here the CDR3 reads CASSLLSTDTQYF. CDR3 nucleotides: TGTGCCAGCAGCCTTCTGAGCACAGATACGCAGTATTTT.

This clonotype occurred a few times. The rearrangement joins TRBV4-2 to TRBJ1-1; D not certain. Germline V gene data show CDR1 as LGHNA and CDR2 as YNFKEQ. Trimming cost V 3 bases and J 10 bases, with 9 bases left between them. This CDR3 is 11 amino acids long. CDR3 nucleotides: TGTGCCAGCAGCCACGGGAGTGCAGCTTTCTTT. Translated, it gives CASSHGSAAFF.

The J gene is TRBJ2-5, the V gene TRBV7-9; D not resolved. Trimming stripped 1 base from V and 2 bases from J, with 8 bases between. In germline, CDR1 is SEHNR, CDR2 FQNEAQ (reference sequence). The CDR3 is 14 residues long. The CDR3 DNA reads TGTGCCAGCAGCTTAGTGGACCTACAAGAGACCCAGTACTTC. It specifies CASSLVDLQETQYF.

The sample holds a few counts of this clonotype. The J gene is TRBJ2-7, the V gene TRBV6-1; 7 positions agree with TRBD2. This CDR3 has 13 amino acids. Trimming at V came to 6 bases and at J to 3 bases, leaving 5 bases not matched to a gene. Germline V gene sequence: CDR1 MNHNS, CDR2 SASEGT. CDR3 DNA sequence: TGTGCCAGCAGCCAGCGGGAATACTACGAGCAGTACTTC. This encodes CASSQREYYEQYF.

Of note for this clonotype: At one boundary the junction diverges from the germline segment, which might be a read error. The CDR3 coding sequence is TGTGCCAGTAGACTCGGGACAGGGGCGAATCAGCTCCAGCATTTT. It encodes CASRLGTGANQLQHF. The V gene is TRBV19, the J gene TRBJ1-5; the match to TRBD1 covers 10 bases. The CDR3 covers 15 residues. Per germline, CDR1 LNHDA and CDR2 SQIVND (reference sequence). Complete variable domain (other parts from reference TRBV19 and TRBJ1-5): DGGITQSPKYLFRKEGQNVTLSCEQNLNHDAMYWYRQDPGQGLRLIYYSQIVNDFQKGDIAEGYSVSREKKESFPLTVTSAQKNPTAFYLCASRLGTGANQLQHFGDGTRLSIL.

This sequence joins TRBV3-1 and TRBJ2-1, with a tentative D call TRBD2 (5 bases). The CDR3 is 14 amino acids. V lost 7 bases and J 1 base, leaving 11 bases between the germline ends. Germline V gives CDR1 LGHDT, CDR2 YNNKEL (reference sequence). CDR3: CASKDWTSYNEQFF. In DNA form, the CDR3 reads TGTGCCAGCAAGGACTGGACTTCCTACAATGAGCAGTTCTTC.

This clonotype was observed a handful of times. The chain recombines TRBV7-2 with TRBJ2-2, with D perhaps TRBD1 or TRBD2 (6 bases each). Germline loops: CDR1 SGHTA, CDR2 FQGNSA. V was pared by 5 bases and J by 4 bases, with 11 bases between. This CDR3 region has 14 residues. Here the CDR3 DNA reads TGTGCCAGCAGCCCTCCGGGGGCCACCGGGGAGCTGTTTTTT. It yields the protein CASSPPGATGELFF.

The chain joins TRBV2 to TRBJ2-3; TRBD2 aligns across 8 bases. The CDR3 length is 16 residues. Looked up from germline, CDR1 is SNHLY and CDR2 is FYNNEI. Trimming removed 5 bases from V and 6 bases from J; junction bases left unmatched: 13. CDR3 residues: CASSRGRGALGDTQYF. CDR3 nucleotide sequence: TGTGCCAGCAGTCGCGGGCGGGGGGCCCTAGGCGATACGCAGTATTTT. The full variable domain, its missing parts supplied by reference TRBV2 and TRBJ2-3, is EPEVTQTPSHQVTQMGQEVILRCVPISNHLYFYWYRQILGQKVEFLVSFYNNEISEKSEIFDDQFSVERPDGSNFTLKIRSTKLEDSAMYFCASSRGRGALGDTQYFGPGTRLTVL.

CDR3: CASSSGGIDYGYTF. The CDR3, as DNA: TGTGCCAGCAGCTCAGGGGGCATTGACTATGGCTACACCTTC. The genes are TRBV5-6 and TRBJ1-2; TRBD1 matches at 8 bases. Losses at the gene ends were 3 bases for V and 3 bases for J; bases not matched to a gene: 4. Germline V gene sequence: CDR1 SGHDT, CDR2 YYEEEE. This CDR3 comprises 14 residues.

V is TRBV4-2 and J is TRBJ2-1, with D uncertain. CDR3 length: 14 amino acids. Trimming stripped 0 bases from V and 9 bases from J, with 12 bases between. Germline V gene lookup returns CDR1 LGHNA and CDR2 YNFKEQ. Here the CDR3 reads CASSQDVSFSEQFF. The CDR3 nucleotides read TGTGCCAGCAGCCAAGATGTTTCTTTCAGTGAGCAGTTCTTC.

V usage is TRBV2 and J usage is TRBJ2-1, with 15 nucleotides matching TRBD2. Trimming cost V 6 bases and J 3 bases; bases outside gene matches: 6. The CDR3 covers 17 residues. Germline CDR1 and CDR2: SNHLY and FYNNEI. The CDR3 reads CASRGLAGGSNYNEQFF. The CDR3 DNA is TGTGCCAGCAGGGGACTAGCGGGAGGCTCCAACTACAATGAGCAGTTCTTC.